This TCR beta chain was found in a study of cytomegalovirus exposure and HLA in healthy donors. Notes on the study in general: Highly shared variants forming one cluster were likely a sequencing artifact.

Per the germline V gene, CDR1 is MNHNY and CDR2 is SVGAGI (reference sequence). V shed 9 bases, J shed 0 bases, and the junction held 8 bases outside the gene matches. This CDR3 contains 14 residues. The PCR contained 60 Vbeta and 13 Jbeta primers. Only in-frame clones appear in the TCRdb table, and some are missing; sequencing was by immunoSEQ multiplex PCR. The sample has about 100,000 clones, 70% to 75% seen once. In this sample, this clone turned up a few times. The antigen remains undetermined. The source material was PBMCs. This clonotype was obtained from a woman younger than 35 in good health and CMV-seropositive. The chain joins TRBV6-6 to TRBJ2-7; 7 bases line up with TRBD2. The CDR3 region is CASTREDTSYEQYF. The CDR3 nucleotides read TGTGCCAGTACACGGGAGGACACCTCCTACGAGCAGTACTTC.